These T cell receptor beta chains were read from a single sample in a study of alternative splicing in chronic myeloid leukemia remission. TCRdb reprocessed the bulk RNA-seq reads, with one entry per CDR3 protein and no DNA. The sample shows about 290 distinct CDR3 sequences, 95% to 98% of them seen only once. This specimen was PBMCs or total blood leukocytes (not recorded which), taken during remission. The receptors come from an adult with chronic myeloid leukemia. Each CDR3 is given with its conserved first and last residue. Where a row states a size, it is once, few, many or the class of an expanded clone; other rows omit it.

TRBJ2-1 | TRBV20-1 | . | CSAQVKNEQFF
TRBJ2-1 | TRBV10-3 | . | CAATTSGGYNEQFF
TRBJ1-1 | TRBV5-6 | . | CASSFTIMNTEAFF
TRBJ1-3 | TRBV4-3 | . | CASSQGAISSGNTIYF
TRBJ1-2 | TRBV14 | . | CASSPRVGYGYTF
TRBJ2-1 | TRBV20-1 | . | CSARDPGTGGINEQFF
TRBJ2-1 | TRBV30 | . | CAWIPRWGGSHNEQFF
TRBJ1-6 | TRBV7-2 | . | CASSLGTHLSYNSPLHF
TRBJ2-7 | TRBV6-6 | . | CAESRDRAYEQYF
TRBJ2-7 | TRBV18 | . | CASSPGLIYEQYF
TRBJ1-1 | TRBV11-2 | . | CASSLHTGYTEAFF
TRBJ1-1 | TRBV28 | . | CASTKGGILNTEAFF
TRBJ2-1 | TRBV4-1 | . | CASRRDGGSYNEQFF
TRBJ2-1 | TRBV5-1 | . | CASSPVAANYNEQFF
TRBJ2-7 | TRBV5-1 | . | CASSPLWGNEQYF
TRBJ1-1 | TRBV29-1 | . | CTALDSEAFF
TRBJ2-2 | TRBV6-1 | . | CASATSGTGELFF
TRBJ2-7 | TRBV15 | . | CATSSAEAYEQYF
TRBJ2-1 | TRBV7-7 | . | CASSLDGGGTGEQFF
TRBJ2-2 | TRBV7-8 | . | CASSLSGTGELFF
TRBJ1-1 | TRBV5-1 | . | CASSLGQPRGTEAFF
TRBJ2-3 | TRBV18 | . | CASSPPVKSSLFPSTDTQYF
TRBJ2-1 | TRBV30 | . | CAWNGRRAYNEQFF
TRBJ2-5 | TRBV13 | . | CASSFRRVETQYF
TRBJ2-6 | TRBV30 | few | CAWSVRGPMGLAGLLSGANVLTF
TRBJ2-1 | TRBV7-3 | . | CASSLGQGSFF
TRBJ2-1 | TRBV5-4 | . | CASKNGQGSKQFF
TRBJ2-3 | TRBV6-1 | . | CASSEVTKHTQYF
TRBJ1-4 | TRBV6-6 | once | CASSLQGAENEKLFF
TRBJ1-1 | TRBV18 | . | CASSPLDRGFAFF
TRBJ2-7 | TRBV5-1 | . | CASTPAANSYEQYF
TRBJ2-1 | TRBV29-1 | . | CSVELGQLSNEQFF
TRBJ2-1 | TRBV5-1 | . | CASSLVSKGTNEQFF
TRBJ1-1 | TRBV11-2 | . | CASSFPGEGTEAFF
TRBJ2-1 | TRBV7-3 | . | CASSSTSGSYNEQFF
TRBJ2-1 | TRBV7-2 | . | CASSEGLRSGFYNEQFF
TRBJ1-1 | TRBV12-3/TRBV12-4 | . | CASSVQGWAAFF
TRBJ2-1 | TRBV28 | . | CASSLRGLVNNEQFF
TRBJ2-7 | TRBV2 | . | CASSLAGYSSYEQYF
TRBJ1-1 | TRBV29-1 | . | CRGDRDTEAFF
TRBJ2-1 | TRBV29-1 | . | CSVLRGGTYNEQFF
TRBJ1-1 | TRBV20-1 | . | CSAPRQGRNTEAFF
TRBJ2-1 | TRBV19 | once | CASSIGGSTFEQFF
TRBJ1-1 | TRBV6-1 | . | CASSEMGNGGMNTEAFF
TRBJ2-1 | TRBV29-1 | . | CSVERATYNEQFF
TRBJ1-1 | TRBV30 | once | CAWSAQGRTEAFF
TRBJ2-7 | TRBV4-1 | . | CASSQDPPPSTYEQYF
TRBJ2-6 | TRBV7-3 | . | CASSLNEASSGANVLTF
TRBJ2-7 | TRBV18 | . | CASSPVLGQGNDEQYF
TRBJ2-6 | TRBV5-4 | . | CASSLELSGANVLTF
TRBJ1-1 | TRBV7-3 | . | CASSLNAGSTEAFF
TRBJ1-4 | TRBV25-1 | . | CASSEGKLFF
TRBJ1-2 | TRBV19 | . | CASSMREYNYGYTF
TRBJ2-7 | TRBV28 | . | CASSSRLAESSYEQYF
TRBJ1-1 | TRBV3-1 | . | CASSPVRGRSTEAFF